The next 11 T cell receptor beta chains were all read from a single sample in a study of shared clonotypes between healthy human individuals. CD45RO-negative, CCR7-selected cells formed the naive CD8 fraction, which excluded terminally differentiated effector memory CD45RA+ cells. Clones were sequenced by immunoSEQ multiplex PCR, and TCRdb holds only the in-frame ones, with some missing. Among about 800,000 clones, approximately 96% were seen once, and the ten largest hold about 0.21%. The sequencing input was naive CD8+ T cells sorted from blood. Receptor source: a man between 25 and 39 years old in good health.

The chain links TRBV11-2 to TRBJ1-2, with 8 bases lining up with TRBD1. V lost 1 base to trimming and J lost 8 bases; unmatched junction nucleotides: 9. The germline gives CDR1 SGHAT, CDR2 FQNNGV. The CDR3 extends over 15 amino acids. The CDR3 loop reads CASSLVSGQGRGYTF. The CDR3 nucleotides read TGTGCCAGCAGCTTAGTCAGCGGACAGGGTCGCGGCTACACCTTC.

This clone came up a few times. The chain joins TRBV7-9 to TRBJ2-5, with 8 positions matching TRBD1. Germline loops: CDR1 SEHNR, CDR2 FQNEAQ (reference sequence). V dropped 5 bases and J dropped 5; count of bases not matched to a gene: 13. The CDR3 spans 16 residues. The CDR3 loop is CASSTTGGGLLETQYF. CDR3 DNA: TGTGCCAGCAGCACTACAGGGGGAGGTCTGTTGGAGACCCAGTACTTC.

The chain links TRBV18 to TRBJ2-7; TRBD1 matches at 8 bases. CDR1 is KGHSH, CDR2 LQKENI, per germline. This CDR3 contains 15 residues. Trimming cost V 0 bases and J 0 bases; bases outside gene matches: 1. The CDR3 bases are TGTGCCAGCTCACCACCGCAGGGGGCCTCCTACGAGCAGTACTTC. Translating gives CASSPPQGASYEQYF.

The rearrangement uses TRBV27 and TRBJ1-4; D possibly corresponds to TRBD1 (6 bases). The ends were cut back, 3 bases at V and 8 bases at J, with 13 bases in the middle. Germline lookup yields CDR1 MNHEY and CDR2 SMNVEV (reference sequence). This CDR3 is 14 amino acids long. CDR3 loop: CASSFWRGGEKLFF. CDR3 sequence (DNA): TGTGCCAGCAGTTTCTGGCGGGGGGGCGAAAAACTGTTTTTT.

This chain connects TRBV7-9 to TRBJ2-5, with unresolved D. The CDR3 spans 14 residues. V lost 3 bases and J lost 2, with 10 bases in between. CDR1 is SEHNR and CDR2 is FQNEAQ in the germline V gene (reference sequence). For the CDR3, the DNA is TGTGCCAGCAGCTTTCCACTGCTACAAGAGACCCAGTACTTC. Translating it yields CASSFPLLQETQYF.

This chain connects TRBV29-1 to TRBJ2-7, with 8 bases matching TRBD2. Germline trimming cut 4 bases from V and 3 bases from J; bases unmatched to any gene: 5. This CDR3 is 13 amino acids long. The germline V gene encodes CDR1 SQVTM and CDR2 ANQGSEA. CDR3 DNA: TGCAGCGTTGTACTAGCGGAGGGCTACGAGCAGTACTTC. Protein sequence: CSVVLAEGYEQYF.

This clone was recorded only once. This chain connects TRBV7-9 to TRBJ2-5; the D gene is possibly TRBD2 (5 bases). Germline V gene sequence: CDR1 SEHNR, CDR2 FQNEAQ (reference sequence). V dropped 5 bases and J dropped 5 bases, with 15 bases sitting between them. The CDR3 loop spans 14 amino acids. The CDR3 protein is CASSPGIEKETQYF. The CDR3 bases are TGTGCCAGCAGCCCCGGGATAGAGAAGGAGACCCAGTACTTC.

On this clone itself: Other DNA sequences in this sample translate to the same CDR3. The V and J genes are TRBV29-1 and TRBJ2-1, with D tentatively TRBD1 or TRBD2 (5 bases each). V shed 4 bases and J shed 7 bases, with 8 bases lying between them. The CDR3 contains 11 residues. CDR1 is SQVTM and CDR2 is ANQGSEA in the germline V gene. The CDR3 loop is CSVGGGNEQFF. DNA of the CDR3: TGCAGCGTTGGGGGCGGGAATGAGCAGTTCTTC.

A few counts support this clone. The chain has TRBV25-1 and TRBJ2-7; weak D call: TRBD2 (6 bases). This CDR3 is built from 17 residues. Trimming took off 7 bases at V and 3 bases at J, with 25 bases between the two ends. Germline CDR1 is MGHDK and CDR2 is SYGVNS. DNA for the CDR3: TGTGCCAGCAAAGTGACCGGGACGGCCCCGGGGGACTACGAGCAGTACTTC. Translation gives CASKVTGTAPGDYEQYF.

The chain recombines TRBV2 with TRBJ2-7; 9 bases map to TRBD1. Germline V gene sequence: CDR1 SNHLY, CDR2 FYNNEI. The length of the CDR3 is 15 residues. The junction had 9 bases not matched to a gene; V was cut back by 5 bases and J by 4 bases. CDR3 sequence (DNA): TGTGCCAGCAGTACCGCCGGGACAGGGTATTACGAGCAGTACTTC. Its protein is CASSTAGTGYYEQYF.

This chain connects TRBV7-8 to TRBJ2-7, with D tentatively TRBD2 (6 bases). Germline assignment: CDR1 SGHVS and CDR2 FQNEAQ. The CDR3 consists of 18 residues. Deletions cut 6 bases from V and 3 bases from J, with 27 bases between. CDR3 region: CASRTYKELGGVGYEQYF. DNA of the CDR3: TGTGCCAGCAGGACATATAAAGAGCTGGGGGGAGTGGGCTACGAGCAGTACTTC.